These T cell receptor beta chains were read from a single sample in a study of vaccination effects on CD4 cells after COVID-19. These receptors lack a known antigen. Data came from immunoSEQ multiplex PCR; TCRdb stores just in-frame clones and leaves some out. The sample has about 27,000 clones, 69% seen once; the top ten hold roughly 18%. This specimen was CD4+ T cells from PBMCs cultured with SARS-CoV-2 spike peptides, taken before COVID-19 vaccination. These receptors originate from a human donor who had a prior SARS-CoV-2 infection. CDR3s include the opening cysteine and the closing phenylalanine or tryptophan. D genes are given only for firm matches. Size tells how often a clone was seen (once, few, many) or the class of an expanded clone, and some rows leave it out.

d_gene: TRBD2
j_gene: TRBJ2-3
abundance: .
v_gene: TRBV27
CDR3aa: CASNQFASGTADTQYF
CDR3nt: TGTGCCAGCAATCAGTTTGCTAGCGGGACGGCAGATACGCAGTATTTT

d_gene: .
j_gene: TRBJ2-1
abundance: .
v_gene: TRBV5-1
CDR3aa: CASSPRRGGLNEQFF
CDR3nt: TGCGCCAGCAGCCCCAGGCGCGGGGGCCTGAATGAGCAGTTCTTC

d_gene: TRBD2
j_gene: TRBJ2-1
abundance: once
v_gene: TRBV19
CDR3aa: CASSILVGGGSYNEQFF
CDR3nt: TGTGCCAGTAGTATCTTGGTTGGCGGGGGCTCCTACAATGAGCAGTTCTTC

d_gene: TRBD1
j_gene: TRBJ2-7
abundance: few
v_gene: TRBV5-1
CDR3aa: CASSLDDRTGPYEQYF
CDR3nt: TGCGCCAGCAGCTTGGACGATCGGACAGGGCCCTACGAGCAGTACTTC

d_gene: .
j_gene: TRBJ2-7
abundance: .
v_gene: TRBV5-1
CDR3aa: CASSLRQAYEQYF
CDR3nt: TGCGCCAGCAGCTTGCGACAGGCCTACGAGCAGTACTTC

d_gene: .
j_gene: TRBJ2-1
abundance: .
v_gene: TRBV30
CDR3aa: CAWSAFQGQFF
CDR3nt: TGTGCCTGGAGTGCTTTTCAGGGGCAGTTCTTC

d_gene: .
j_gene: TRBJ1-6
abundance: once
v_gene: TRBV27
CDR3aa: CASSLINSPLHF
CDR3nt: TGTGCCAGCAGTTTGATCAATTCACCCCTCCACTTT

d_gene: TRBD1
j_gene: TRBJ2-7
abundance: .
v_gene: TRBV11-3
CDR3aa: CASSPSGTESYEQYF
CDR3nt: TGTGCCAGCAGCCCCTCCGGGACAGAGAGCTACGAGCAGTACTTC

d_gene: .
j_gene: TRBJ2-2
abundance: few
v_gene: TRBV3-1/TRBV3-2
CDR3aa: CASSQDRLFTGELFF
CDR3nt: TGTGCCAGCAGCCAAGACAGACTATTCACCGGGGAGCTGTTTTTT

d_gene: .
j_gene: TRBJ2-1
abundance: .
v_gene: TRBV7-8
CDR3aa: CASSSFRYNEQFF
CDR3nt: TGTGCCAGCAGTTCCTTTCGGTACAATGAGCAGTTCTTC

d_gene: TRBD1
j_gene: TRBJ1-2
abundance: .
v_gene: TRBV5-6
CDR3aa: CASSSGQVRGYTF
CDR3nt: TGTGCCAGCAGCTCGGGACAGGTTCGAGGCTACACCTTC

d_gene: TRBD2
j_gene: TRBJ2-5
abundance: .
v_gene: TRBV19
CDR3aa: CASRLLAGGPQYF
CDR3nt: TGTGCCAGTAGACTACTAGCGGGGGGGCCCCAGTACTTC

d_gene: .
j_gene: TRBJ2-7
abundance: .
v_gene: TRBV7-8
CDR3aa: CASSFFQSYEQYF
CDR3nt: TGTGCCAGCAGCTTCTTTCAGTCATACGAGCAGTACTTC

d_gene: .
j_gene: TRBJ1-5
abundance: .
v_gene: TRBV12-3/TRBV12-4
CDR3aa: CASSTNDQPQHF
CDR3nt: TGTGCCAGCAGCACAAATGATCAGCCCCAGCATTTT

d_gene: TRBD2
j_gene: TRBJ2-1
abundance: .
v_gene: TRBV6-2/TRBV6-3
CDR3aa: CASSYSPGGGYNEQFF
CDR3nt: TGTGCCAGCAGTTACTCCCCCGGGGGGGGTTACAATGAGCAGTTCTTC

d_gene: .
j_gene: TRBJ2-1
abundance: .
v_gene: TRBV2
CDR3aa: CASTTTGSRAFF
CDR3nt: TGTGCCAGCACCACAACAGGGTCCCGTGCGTTCTTC

d_gene: TRBD2
j_gene: TRBJ2-1
abundance: .
v_gene: TRBV3-1/TRBV3-2
CDR3aa: CASSPGTSGDEQFF
CDR3nt: TGTGCCAGCAGCCCCGGGACTAGCGGCGATGAGCAGTTCTTC

d_gene: TRBD2
j_gene: TRBJ2-5
abundance: once
v_gene: TRBV5-6
CDR3aa: CASSERGVQETQYF
CDR3nt: TGTGCCAGCAGCGAACGGGGGGTTCAAGAGACCCAGTACTTC

d_gene: .
j_gene: TRBJ2-6
abundance: .
v_gene: TRBV24-1
CDR3aa: CATSDFGPASGANVLTF
CDR3nt: TGTGCCACCAGTGATTTCGGCCCAGCCTCTGGGGCCAACGTCCTGACTTTC

d_gene: .
j_gene: TRBJ1-2
abundance: few
v_gene: TRBV18
CDR3aa: CASSPPNRASGYTF
CDR3nt: TGTGCCAGCTCACCACCGAACAGGGCTAGCGGCTACACCTTC

d_gene: TRBD2
j_gene: TRBJ2-1
abundance: .
v_gene: TRBV28
CDR3aa: CASSLLAGGPNEQFF
CDR3nt: TGTGCCAGCAGTTTATTGGCGGGAGGGCCCAATGAGCAGTTCTTC

d_gene: TRBD1
j_gene: TRBJ1-2
abundance: .
v_gene: TRBV5-1
CDR3aa: CASSLETGAFGYTF
CDR3nt: TGCGCCAGCAGCTTGGAGACAGGGGCTTTTGGCTACACCTTC

d_gene: .
j_gene: TRBJ1-2
abundance: .
v_gene: TRBV30
CDR3aa: CAWSVRGWTYGYTF
CDR3nt: TGTGCCTGGAGTGTACGGGGGTGGACCTATGGCTACACCTTC

d_gene: TRBD1
j_gene: TRBJ2-7
abundance: .
v_gene: TRBV18
CDR3aa: CASSGQGLDEQYF
CDR3nt: TGTGCCAGCTCAGGACAGGGCCTCGACGAGCAGTACTTC

d_gene: .
j_gene: TRBJ1-3
abundance: .
v_gene: TRBV7-2
CDR3aa: CASRSTGLFPVYF
CDR3nt: TGTGCCAGCAGAAGTACAGGCCTTTTCCCTGTATATTTT

d_gene: .
j_gene: TRBJ2-2
abundance: .
v_gene: TRBV7-2
CDR3aa: CASSLKLLGGELFF
CDR3nt: TGTGCCAGCAGCTTAAAACTCCTGGGCGGGGAGCTGTTTTTT

d_gene: TRBD1
j_gene: TRBJ1-3
abundance: few
v_gene: TRBV5-1
CDR3aa: CASSLGQGYGNTIYF
CDR3nt: TGCGCCAGCAGCTTGGGACAGGGGTATGGAAACACCATATATTTT

d_gene: TRBD1
j_gene: TRBJ2-2
abundance: .
v_gene: TRBV30
CDR3aa: CAWSVRTGWAGELFF
CDR3nt: TGTGCCTGGAGTGTAAGGACAGGTTGGGCCGGGGAGCTGTTTTTT

d_gene: .
j_gene: TRBJ1-1
abundance: once
v_gene: TRBV7-2
CDR3aa: CASSYEWTEAFF
CDR3nt: TGTGCCAGCAGCTACGAGTGGACTGAAGCTTTCTTT

d_gene: .
j_gene: TRBJ1-4
abundance: once
v_gene: TRBV7-8
CDR3aa: CASSPRIPTEIVEKLFF
CDR3nt: TGTGCCAGCAGCCCTCGCATCCCGACAGAGATCGTAGAAAAACTGTTTTTT

d_gene: TRBD2
j_gene: TRBJ2-1
abundance: .
v_gene: TRBV18
CDR3aa: CASSPQGTSGDEQFF
CDR3nt: TGTGCCAGCTCACCACAGGGGACTAGCGGGGATGAGCAGTTCTTC

d_gene: TRBD1
j_gene: TRBJ1-1
abundance: few
v_gene: TRBV7-9
CDR3aa: CASSLRGYTEAFF
CDR3nt: TGTGCCAGCAGCCTCAGGGGGTACACTGAAGCTTTCTTT

d_gene: TRBD1
j_gene: TRBJ2-1
abundance: .
v_gene: TRBV27
CDR3aa: CASSLTGTGYNEQFF
CDR3nt: TGTGCCAGCAGTCTTACCGGGACAGGGTACAATGAGCAGTTCTTC

d_gene: .
j_gene: TRBJ2-5
abundance: .
v_gene: TRBV7-2
CDR3aa: CASSLGTFRAETQYF
CDR3nt: TGTGCCAGCAGCTTAGGAACCTTCCGGGCGGAGACCCAGTACTTC

d_gene: TRBD1
j_gene: TRBJ2-7
abundance: .
v_gene: TRBV11-3
CDR3aa: CASSFQGTGGYEQYF
CDR3nt: TGTGCCAGCAGCTTCCAGGGGACAGGGGGCTACGAGCAGTACTTC

d_gene: TRBD1
j_gene: TRBJ1-1
abundance: .
v_gene: TRBV6-2/TRBV6-3
CDR3aa: CASSYSIRGDTEAFF
CDR3nt: TGTGCCAGCAGTTACTCAATCAGGGGGGACACTGAAGCTTTCTTT

d_gene: .
j_gene: TRBJ2-5
abundance: once
v_gene: TRBV5-4
CDR3aa: CASSQIQETQYF
CDR3nt: TGTGCCAGCAGCCAGATCCAAGAGACCCAGTACTTC

d_gene: .
j_gene: TRBJ2-1
abundance: .
v_gene: TRBV25-1
CDR3aa: CASSEYLDDEQFF
CDR3nt: TGTGCCAGCAGTGAATACCTCGATGATGAGCAGTTCTTC

d_gene: .
j_gene: TRBJ2-1
abundance: .
v_gene: TRBV7-3
CDR3aa: CASSPGGVQVANEQFF
CDR3nt: TGTGCCAGCAGCCCAGGGGGGGTACAAGTAGCCAATGAGCAGTTCTTC

d_gene: .
j_gene: TRBJ2-6
abundance: .
v_gene: TRBV5-1
CDR3aa: CASSLGVLSGANVLTF
CDR3nt: TGCGCCAGCAGTCTCGGAGTCCTCTCTGGGGCCAACGTCCTGACTTTC

d_gene: TRBD1
j_gene: TRBJ1-1
abundance: once
v_gene: TRBV6-5
CDR3aa: CASRLGQMNTEAFF
CDR3nt: TGTGCCAGCAGGCTGGGACAGATGAACACTGAAGCTTTCTTT

d_gene: TRBD1
j_gene: TRBJ2-5
abundance: .
v_gene: TRBV7-9
CDR3aa: CASSTRKGQGIVETQYF
CDR3nt: TGTGCCAGCAGCACCAGAAAAGGACAGGGGATAGTAGAGACCCAGTACTTC

d_gene: .
j_gene: TRBJ1-6
abundance: .
v_gene: TRBV2
CDR3aa: CASGVGRDSPLHF
CDR3nt: TGTGCCAGTGGGGTGGGACGAGATTCACCCCTCCACTTT

d_gene: .
j_gene: TRBJ1-5
abundance: few
v_gene: TRBV2
CDR3aa: CASSPDLVVNQPQHF
CDR3nt: TGTGCCAGCAGCCCGGACCTGGTTGTGAATCAGCCCCAGCATTTT

d_gene: .
j_gene: TRBJ1-5
abundance: .
v_gene: TRBV21-1
CDR3aa: CASSSPKDGRNQPQHF
CDR3nt: TGTGCCAGCAGCTCCCCAAAGGACGGCCGCAATCAGCCCCAGCATTTT

d_gene: .
j_gene: TRBJ1-3
abundance: .
v_gene: TRBV2
CDR3aa: CASSEASGNTIYF
CDR3nt: TGTGCCAGCAGTGAAGCTTCGGGAAACACCATATATTTT